The present T cell receptor beta chain was sequenced within a study of blood T cell repertoires in COVID-19 (dated by TCRdb to 2020 to 2021). Context from the whole study: Samples covering the acute and convalescent phases of COVID-19 were provided by collaborators in the United States, Italy and Spain. The prospective study material was composed of cDNA or gDNA derived from T cells, B-cell-depleted T cells, or PBMCs. The dataset comprised deeply sampled blood TCRbeta repertoires from subjects exposed to, actively infected with, or recovered from COVID-19. The repertoires were released in a freely available public database meant as a resource for research on the immune response to SARS-CoV-2. Samples were obtained from the ongoing ImmuneRACE study (first 160 participants) and from over 1,000 subjects provided by 6 global collaborators. Sample metadata almost always included a de-identified subject ID, COVID-19 status, age in years and sex. HLA class I and class II types, where available, came from metadata supplied by the sample provider rather than from assay-based typing. Study-level results and caveats: How much clinical and demographic metadata was included differed by source and by participant, and the metadata was provided uncurated.

TCRbeta CDR3 regions were amplified from genomic DNA by means of the immunoSEQ Assay, a bias-controlled multiplex PCR. Under the source paper's analysis protocol: Within the assay, amplification of reference gene primers was used to estimate how many nucleated cells each sample contained. To quantify the absolute abundance of each unique TCRbeta CDR3 rearrangement, sequence reads were collapsed and filtered. Productive Simpson clonality was computed per sample as the square root of Simpson's diversity index over productive rearrangements. The source is immuneACCESS, and TCRdb retained only in-frame sequences with V and J called. Part of the clones is not carried over; for the studies checked, unresolved V genes explain less than half of this, and the remainder is unexplained. V and J calls and clone size come straight from that table; D and trimming were deduced from the DNA. Recorded for this sample are around 100,000 clones; around nine tenths of them occurred a single time. The ten biggest clones cover less than 20% of the sample.

This clone was observed once. Its antigen is currently not known. No base quality information exists; no much larger clone differs at one position. For CDR1 and CDR2, the germline V gene lists WSHSY and SAAADI. The CDR3, from cysteine to phenylalanine, totals 16 residues. Only CDR3 DNA remains: 48 bases, in frame from the first base. The germline V end is reduced by 8 bases and the J end by 3 bases; junction bases left unmatched: 10. Each collaborating institution followed its own protocols to collect whole blood in K2EDTA tubes. For TCRbeta analysis, collaborator samples were shipped as frozen whole blood, as isolated PBMCs, or as DNA extracted from either sample type.

Specimen: peripheral blood. The chain employs TRBV10-2 and TRBJ2-1, with TRBD1 identical over 10 junction bases. This receptor was taken from a human donor in a cohort sampled during active COVID-19. CDR3 loop: CASSRGGTGDYNEQFF. The DNA reads as follows: TGCGCCAGCTCCCGAGGGGGGACAGGGGACTACAATGAGCAGTTCTTC.